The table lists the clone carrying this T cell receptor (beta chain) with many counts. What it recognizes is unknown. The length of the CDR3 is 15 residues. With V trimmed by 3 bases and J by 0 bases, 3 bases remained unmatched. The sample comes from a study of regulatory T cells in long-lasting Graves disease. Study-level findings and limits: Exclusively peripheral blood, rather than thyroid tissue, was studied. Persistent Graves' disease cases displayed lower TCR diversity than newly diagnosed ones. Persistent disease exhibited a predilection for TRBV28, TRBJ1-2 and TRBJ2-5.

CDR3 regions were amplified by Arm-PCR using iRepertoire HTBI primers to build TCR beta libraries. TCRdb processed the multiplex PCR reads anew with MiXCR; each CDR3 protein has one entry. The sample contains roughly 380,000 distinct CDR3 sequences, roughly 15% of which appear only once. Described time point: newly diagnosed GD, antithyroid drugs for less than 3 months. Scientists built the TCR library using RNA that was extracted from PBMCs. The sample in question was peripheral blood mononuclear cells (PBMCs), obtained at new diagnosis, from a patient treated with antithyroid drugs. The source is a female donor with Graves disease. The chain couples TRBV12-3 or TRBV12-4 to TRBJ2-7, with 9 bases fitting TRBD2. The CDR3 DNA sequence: TGTGCCAGCAGTTTCGGGACTAGCTACTCCTACGAGCAGTACTTC. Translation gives CASSFGTSYSYEQYF.